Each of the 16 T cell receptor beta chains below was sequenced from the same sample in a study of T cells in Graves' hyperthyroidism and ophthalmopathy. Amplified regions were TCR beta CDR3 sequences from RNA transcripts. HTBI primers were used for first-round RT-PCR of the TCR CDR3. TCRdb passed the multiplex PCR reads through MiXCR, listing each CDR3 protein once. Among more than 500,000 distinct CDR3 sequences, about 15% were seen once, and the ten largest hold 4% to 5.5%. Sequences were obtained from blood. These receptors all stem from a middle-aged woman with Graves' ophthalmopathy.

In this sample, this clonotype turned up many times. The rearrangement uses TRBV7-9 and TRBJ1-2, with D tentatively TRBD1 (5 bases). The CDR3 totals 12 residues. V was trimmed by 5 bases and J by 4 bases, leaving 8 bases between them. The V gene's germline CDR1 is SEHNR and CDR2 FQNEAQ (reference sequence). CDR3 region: CASSQDTYGYTF. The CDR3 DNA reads TGTGCCAGCAGCCAGGACACCTATGGCTACACCTTC.

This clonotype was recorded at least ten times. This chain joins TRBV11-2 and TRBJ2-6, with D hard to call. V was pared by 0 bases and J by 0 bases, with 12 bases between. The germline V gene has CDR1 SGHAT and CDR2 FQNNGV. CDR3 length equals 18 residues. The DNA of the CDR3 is TGTGCCAGCAGCTTAGATACAGTTAGAAGCTCTGGGGCCAACGTCCTGACTTTC. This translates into CASSLDTVRSSGANVLTF.

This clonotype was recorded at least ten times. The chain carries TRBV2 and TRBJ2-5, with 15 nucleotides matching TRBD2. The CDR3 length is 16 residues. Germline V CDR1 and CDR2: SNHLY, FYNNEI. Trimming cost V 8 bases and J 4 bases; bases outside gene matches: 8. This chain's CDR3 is CASAGTSGRRAETQYF. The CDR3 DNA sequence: TGTGCCAGCGCTGGGACTAGCGGGAGGAGGGCAGAGACCCAGTACTTC.

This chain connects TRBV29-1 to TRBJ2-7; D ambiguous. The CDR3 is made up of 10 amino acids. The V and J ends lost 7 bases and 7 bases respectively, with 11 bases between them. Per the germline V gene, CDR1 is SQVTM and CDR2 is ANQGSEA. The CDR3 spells CSADPREQYF. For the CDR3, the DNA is TGCAGCGCCGACCCGCGGGAGCAGTACTTC.

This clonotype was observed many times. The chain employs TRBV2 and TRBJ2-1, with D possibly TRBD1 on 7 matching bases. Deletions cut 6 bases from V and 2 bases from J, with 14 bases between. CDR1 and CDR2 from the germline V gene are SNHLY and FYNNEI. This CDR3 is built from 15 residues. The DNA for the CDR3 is TGTGCCAGCAGGGTAGGAGGGGGCGCCTACAATGAGCAGTTCTTC. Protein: CASRVGGGAYNEQFF.

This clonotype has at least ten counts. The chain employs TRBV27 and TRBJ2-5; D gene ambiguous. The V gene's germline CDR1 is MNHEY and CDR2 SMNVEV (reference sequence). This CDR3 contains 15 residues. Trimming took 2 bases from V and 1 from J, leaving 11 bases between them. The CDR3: CASSLVSPTQETQYF. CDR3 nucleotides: TGTGCCAGCAGTTTAGTGTCCCCCACCCAAGAGACCCAGTACTTC.

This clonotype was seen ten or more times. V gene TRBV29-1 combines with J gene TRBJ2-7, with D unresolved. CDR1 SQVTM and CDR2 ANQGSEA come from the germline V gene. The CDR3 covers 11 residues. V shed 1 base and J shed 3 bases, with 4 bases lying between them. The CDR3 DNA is TGCAGCGTTGAAGGGGGCTACGAGCAGTACTTC. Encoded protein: CSVEGGYEQYF.

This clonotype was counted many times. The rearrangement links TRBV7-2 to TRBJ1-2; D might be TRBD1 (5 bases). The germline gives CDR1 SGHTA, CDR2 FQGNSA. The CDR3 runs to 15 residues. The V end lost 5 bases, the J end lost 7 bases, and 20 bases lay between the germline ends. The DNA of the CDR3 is TGTGCCAGCAGCCTAGGGGACCGGGGGTCGGGTGGCTACACCTTC. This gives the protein CASSLGDRGSGGYTF.

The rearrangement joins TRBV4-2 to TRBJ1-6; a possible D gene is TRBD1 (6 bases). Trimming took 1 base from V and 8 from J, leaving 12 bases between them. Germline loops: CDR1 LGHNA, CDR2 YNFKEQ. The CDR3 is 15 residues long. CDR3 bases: TGTGCCAGCAGCCAAGGAGCAGGGGCTGATTCACCCCTCCACTTT. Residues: CASSQGAGADSPLHF.

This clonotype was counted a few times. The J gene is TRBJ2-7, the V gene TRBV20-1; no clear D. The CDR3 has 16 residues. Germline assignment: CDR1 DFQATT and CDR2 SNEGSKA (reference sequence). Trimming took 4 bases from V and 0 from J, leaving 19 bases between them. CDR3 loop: CSATKVGLPSSYEQYF. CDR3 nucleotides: TGCAGTGCTACAAAAGTAGGGCTACCGAGCTCCTACGAGCAGTACTTC.

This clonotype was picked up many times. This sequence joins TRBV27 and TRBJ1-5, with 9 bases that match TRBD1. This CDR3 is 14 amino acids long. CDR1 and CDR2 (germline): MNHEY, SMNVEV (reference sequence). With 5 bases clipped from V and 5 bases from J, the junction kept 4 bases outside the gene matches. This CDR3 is CASSHDRGDQPQHF. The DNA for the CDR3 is TGTGCCAGCAGTCACGACAGGGGGGATCAGCCCCAGCATTTT.

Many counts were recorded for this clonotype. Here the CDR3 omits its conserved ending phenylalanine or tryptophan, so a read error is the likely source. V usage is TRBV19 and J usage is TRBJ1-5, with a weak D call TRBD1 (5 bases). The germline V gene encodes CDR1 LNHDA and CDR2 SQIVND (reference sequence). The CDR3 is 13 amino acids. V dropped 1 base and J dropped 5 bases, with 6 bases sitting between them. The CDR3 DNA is TGTGCCAGTAGTATAGCGGGGGATCAGCCCCAGCATTCT. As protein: CASSIAGDQPQHS.

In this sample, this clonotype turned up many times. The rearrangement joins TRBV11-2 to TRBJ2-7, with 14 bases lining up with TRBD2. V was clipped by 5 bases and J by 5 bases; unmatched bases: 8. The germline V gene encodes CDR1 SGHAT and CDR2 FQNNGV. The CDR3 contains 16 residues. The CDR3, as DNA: TGTGCCAGCAGCAAAACCGGACTAGCGGGAGGTCACGAGCAGTACTTC. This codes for CASSKTGLAGGHEQYF.

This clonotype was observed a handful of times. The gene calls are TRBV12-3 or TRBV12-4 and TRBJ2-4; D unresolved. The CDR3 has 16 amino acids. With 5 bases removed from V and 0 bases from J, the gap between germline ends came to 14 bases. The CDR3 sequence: CASSPLVFLAKNIQYF. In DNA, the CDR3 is TGTGCCAGCAGTCCACTCGTTTTTCTAGCCAAAAACATTCAGTACTTC.

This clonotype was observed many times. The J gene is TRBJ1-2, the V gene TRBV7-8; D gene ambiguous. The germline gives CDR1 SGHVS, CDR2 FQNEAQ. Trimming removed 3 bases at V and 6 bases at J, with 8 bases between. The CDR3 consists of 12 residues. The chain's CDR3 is CASSLGPDGYTF. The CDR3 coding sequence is TGTGCCAGCAGCTTGGGCCCAGATGGCTACACCTTC.

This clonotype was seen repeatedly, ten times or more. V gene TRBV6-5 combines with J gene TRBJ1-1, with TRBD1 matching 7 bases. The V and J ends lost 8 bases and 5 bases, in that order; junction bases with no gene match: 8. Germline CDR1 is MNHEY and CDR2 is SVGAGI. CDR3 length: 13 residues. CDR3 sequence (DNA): TGTGCCAGCCCCGGTCAGGGGGAGACTGAAGCTTTCTTT. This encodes CASPGQGETEAFF.